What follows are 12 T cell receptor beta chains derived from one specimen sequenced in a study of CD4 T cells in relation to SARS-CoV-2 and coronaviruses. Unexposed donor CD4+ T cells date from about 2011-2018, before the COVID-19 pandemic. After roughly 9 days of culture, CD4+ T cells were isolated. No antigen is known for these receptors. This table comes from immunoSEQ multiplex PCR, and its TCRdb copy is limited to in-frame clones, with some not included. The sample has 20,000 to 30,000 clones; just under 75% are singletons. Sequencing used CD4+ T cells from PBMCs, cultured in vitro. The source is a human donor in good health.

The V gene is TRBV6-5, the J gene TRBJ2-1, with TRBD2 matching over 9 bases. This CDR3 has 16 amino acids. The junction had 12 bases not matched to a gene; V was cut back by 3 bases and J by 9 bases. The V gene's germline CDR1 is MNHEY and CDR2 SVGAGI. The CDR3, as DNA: TGTGCCAGCAGTTATGCCCCCTGGGCGGGAGGGGGTGAGCAGTTCTTC. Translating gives CASSYAPWAGGGEQFF.

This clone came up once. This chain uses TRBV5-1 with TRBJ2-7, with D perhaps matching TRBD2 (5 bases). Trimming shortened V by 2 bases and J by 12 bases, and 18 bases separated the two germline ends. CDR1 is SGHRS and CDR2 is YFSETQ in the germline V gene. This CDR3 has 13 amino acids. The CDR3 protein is CASSFGEPEVGYF. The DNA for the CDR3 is TGCGCCAGCAGCTTCGGGGAGCCCGAGGTTGGGTACTTC.

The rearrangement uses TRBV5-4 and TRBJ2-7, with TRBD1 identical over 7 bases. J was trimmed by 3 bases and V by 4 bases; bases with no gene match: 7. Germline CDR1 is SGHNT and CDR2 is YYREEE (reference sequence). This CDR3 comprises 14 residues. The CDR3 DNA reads TGTGCCAGCAGCCCCTCCAGGGGGATCTACGAGCAGTACTTC. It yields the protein CASSPSRGIYEQYF.

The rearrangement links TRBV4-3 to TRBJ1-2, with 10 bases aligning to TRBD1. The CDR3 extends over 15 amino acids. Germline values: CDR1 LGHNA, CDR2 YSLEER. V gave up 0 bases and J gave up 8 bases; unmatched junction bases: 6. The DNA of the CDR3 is TGCGCCAGCAGCCAAGACTTCCGGGACAGGGGAGGCTACACCTTC. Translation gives CASSQDFRDRGGYTF.

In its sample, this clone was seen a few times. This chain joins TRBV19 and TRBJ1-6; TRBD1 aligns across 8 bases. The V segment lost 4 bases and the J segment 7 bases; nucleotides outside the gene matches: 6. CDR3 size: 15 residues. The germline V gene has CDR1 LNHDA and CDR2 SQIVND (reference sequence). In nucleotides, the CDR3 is TGTGCCAGTAGTACAACGGGACAGGCCAATTCACCCCTCCACTTT. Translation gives CASSTTGQANSPLHF.

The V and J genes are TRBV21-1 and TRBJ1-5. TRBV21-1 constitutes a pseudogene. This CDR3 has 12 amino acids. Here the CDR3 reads CASGGKGQPQHF. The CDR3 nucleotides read TGTGCCAGCGGGGGTAAGGGTCAGCCCCAGCATTTT.

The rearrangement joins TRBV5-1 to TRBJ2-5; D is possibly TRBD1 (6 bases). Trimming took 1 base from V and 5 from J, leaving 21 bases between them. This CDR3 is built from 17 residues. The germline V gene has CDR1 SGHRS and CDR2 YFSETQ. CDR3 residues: CASSLLPPRGGGETQYF. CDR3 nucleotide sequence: TGCGCCAGCAGCTTGCTTCCCCCCAGAGGGGGTGGGGAGACCCAGTACTTC.

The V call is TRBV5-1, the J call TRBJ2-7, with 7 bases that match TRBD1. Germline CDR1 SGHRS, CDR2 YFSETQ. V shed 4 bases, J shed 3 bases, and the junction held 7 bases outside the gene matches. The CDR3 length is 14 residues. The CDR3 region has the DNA TGCGCCAGCAGCCCCGGGACAGTTAACTACGAGCAGTACTTC. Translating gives CASSPGTVNYEQYF.

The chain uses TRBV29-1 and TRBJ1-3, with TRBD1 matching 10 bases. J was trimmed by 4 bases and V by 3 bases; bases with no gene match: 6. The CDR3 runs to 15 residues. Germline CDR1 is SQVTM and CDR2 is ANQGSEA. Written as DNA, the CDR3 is TGCAGCGTTGAGTTGGGACAGGGGTACGGAAACACCATATATTTT. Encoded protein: CSVELGQGYGNTIYF.

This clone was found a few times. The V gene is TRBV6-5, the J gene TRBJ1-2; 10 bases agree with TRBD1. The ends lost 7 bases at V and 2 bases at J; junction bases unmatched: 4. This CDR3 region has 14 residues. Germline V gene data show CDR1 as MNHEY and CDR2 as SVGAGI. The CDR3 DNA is TGTGCCAGCATCCTGGGACAGGGGAACTATGGCTACACCTTC. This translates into CASILGQGNYGYTF.

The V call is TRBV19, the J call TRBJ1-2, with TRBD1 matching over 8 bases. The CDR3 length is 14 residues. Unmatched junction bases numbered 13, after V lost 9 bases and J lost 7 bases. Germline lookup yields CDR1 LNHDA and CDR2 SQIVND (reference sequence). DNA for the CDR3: TGTGCCAGCCGGGACAGGACCCGTATAGGTGGCTACACCTTC. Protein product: CASRDRTRIGGYTF.

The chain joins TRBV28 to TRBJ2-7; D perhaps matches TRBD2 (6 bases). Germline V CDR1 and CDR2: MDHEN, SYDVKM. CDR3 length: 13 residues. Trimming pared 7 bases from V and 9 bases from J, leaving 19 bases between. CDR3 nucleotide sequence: TGTGCCAGCAAAAGGGCCCCCGCGGAGGGGCAGTACTTC. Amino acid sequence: CASKRAPAEGQYF.